This T cell receptor (beta chain) appears in the sequencing data of a study of neurological immune-mediated disorders. TCRdb reprocessed the 5' RACE reads with MiXCR, giving one entry per CDR3 protein. This sample yields almost 85,000 distinct CDR3 sequences, of which around 2.6% are seen a single time; around 1.1% belongs to the top ten. The germline V and J ends were trimmed by 2 bases and 5 bases, with 7 bases remaining between them. The CDR3 spans 13 residues. The germline gives CDR1 ENHRY, CDR2 SYGVKD. This clonotype appeared many times. Sequencing input: PBMCs. This receptor was obtained from a young woman with multiple sclerosis. The chain uses TRBV10-3 and TRBJ1-5, with D unclear. The CDR3 is CAISERGDQPQHF. As DNA, the CDR3 is TGTGCCATCAGTGAGAGAGGAGATCAGCCCCAGCATTTT.